These 21 T cell receptor beta chains came from one sample sequenced in a study of blood T cells in healthy people across ages. A second PCR, run for about 6 to 11 cycles, used a sample-barcoded 5' primer plus a J-beta primer mix. TCRdb recomputed calls from the 5' RACE reads with MiXCR, one row per CDR3 protein. This sample has over a million distinct CDR3 sequences, with 35% to 45% found just once. Sample: blood. The receptors shown here come from a woman between 18 and 29 years old in good health.

For this clonotype: This may arise from a read error, as a much more abundant clone is one base away. This chain links TRBV6-1 with TRBJ1-2, with D unclear. V lost 8 bases, J lost 6 bases, and 13 bases lay in between. The CDR3 sequence is 12 residues long. Germline V lookup: CDR1 MNHNS, CDR2 SASEGT. The CDR3: CASGAIGHGYTF. CDR3 coding DNA: TGTGCCAGCGGCGCCATAGGGCATGGCTACACCTTC.

The chain combines TRBV4-1 with TRBJ2-1; TRBD2 might be the D (6 bases). V was pared by 2 bases and J by 5 bases, with 22 bases between. Looked up from germline, CDR1 is MGHRA and CDR2 is YSYEKL. The CDR3 has 18 residues. CDR3 amino acids: CASSQLFLERAPDNEQFF. The CDR3 DNA follows: TGCGCCAGCAGCCAACTCTTTTTGGAGCGGGCCCCCGACAATGAGCAGTTCTTC.

CDR3 loop: CASKGGGPIISYNEQYF. DNA of the CDR3: TGTGCCAGCAAGGGCGGGGGGCCGATCATCTCCTACAATGAGCAGTACTTC. The gene calls are TRBV7-9 and TRBJ2-1, with 8 bases that match TRBD2. Matching the DNA end better, TRBJ2-7 makes the J call doubtful. CDR3 length equals 17 residues. Per the germline V gene, CDR1 is SEHNR and CDR2 is FQNEAQ (reference sequence).

This clonotype came up a few times. In DNA form, the CDR3 reads TGCAGTGCTAGTCGGGGGGGAGGGGACACTGAAGCTTTCTTT. Its protein product is CSASRGGGDTEAFF. The rearrangement uses TRBV20-1 and TRBJ1-1, with D tentatively TRBD1 (5 bases). Germline V gene sequence: CDR1 DFQATT, CDR2 SNEGSKA (reference sequence). The CDR3 contains 14 residues. Trimming left V 3 bases short and J 3 bases short, with 14 bases between.

The V gene is TRBV12-3 or TRBV12-4, the J gene TRBJ1-4, with D unresolved. The CDR3 spans 15 residues. The V end was cut by 7 bases, the J end by 7 bases, with 19 bases between. CDR3 nucleotides: TGTGCCAGCACCAGAGCGGGGAGGCGATCTGAAAAACTGTTTTTT. Translation: CASTRAGRRSEKLFF.

In its sample, this clonotype was seen once. The rearrangement uses TRBV7-2 and TRBJ2-3; tentative D call: TRBD1 (5 bases). CDR1 is SGHTA, CDR2 FQGNSA, per germline. This CDR3 spans 15 amino acids. The V end was cut by 0 bases, the J end by 2 bases, with 9 bases between. The CDR3, as DNA: TGTGCCAGCAGCTTAGCTAGGACACCCACAGATACGCAGTATTTT. Protein sequence: CASSLARTPTDTQYF.

This chain connects TRBV12-3 or TRBV12-4 to TRBJ2-4, with D tentatively TRBD1 (6 bases). Trimming left V 8 bases short and J 8 bases short, with 13 bases between. CDR3 length equals 12 residues. This CDR3 reads CASGSGAYIQYF. CDR3 coding DNA: TGTGCCAGCGGTTCAGGGGCATACATTCAGTACTTC.

This clonotype was recorded a few times. CDR3 sequence: CASSYSAVTTGTDTQYF. The DNA for the CDR3 is TGTGCCAGCAGTTACTCGGCCGTGACGACCGGCACAGATACGCAGTATTTT. The chain joins TRBV6-5 to TRBJ2-3; D ambiguous. The CDR3 is 17 residues long. Deletions cut 0 bases from V and 1 base from J, with 14 bases between. Germline V gene lookup returns CDR1 MNHEY and CDR2 SVGAGI.

This clonotype was picked up a small number of times. The DNA for the CDR3 is TGCAGCGGATCCGGGACAATAGGCAATGAGCAGTTCTTC. The encoded protein is CSGSGTIGNEQFF. The V call is TRBV29-1, the J call TRBJ2-1; possibly TRBD1 for D (6 bases). Germline values: CDR1 SQVTM, CDR2 ANQGSEA. The CDR3 has 13 residues. V dropped 7 bases and J dropped 6 bases, with 16 bases sitting between them.

This chain joins TRBV7-2 and TRBJ2-1; D is perhaps TRBD2 (5 bases). The CDR3 is made up of 15 amino acids. Germline CDR1 reads SGHTA; CDR2 reads FQGNSA. V lost 5 bases to trimming and J lost 8 bases, with 19 bases between them. The CDR3, as DNA: TGTGCCAGCAGCCCCCGGAGGCCCCCAGTGGATGAGCAGTTCTTC. Amino acid sequence: CASSPRRPPVDEQFF.

This clonotype was counted a few times. J is TRBJ2-3 and V is TRBV2, with D unresolved. Germline CDR1 is SNHLY and CDR2 is FYNNEI. Trimming pared 8 bases from V and 3 bases from J, leaving 6 bases between. The CDR3 extends over 11 amino acids. The DNA of the CDR3 is TGTGCCAGCCAGCAGACAGATACGCAGTATTTT. Its translation: CASQQTDTQYF.

The chain couples TRBV12-3 or TRBV12-4 to TRBJ2-2; possible D gene TRBD1, 8 bases. CDR3 length equals 15 residues. The V end was cut by 3 bases, the J end by 5 bases, with 13 bases between. The CDR3 bases are TGTGCCAGCAGTTTCTTACAGGGGGGGACCGGGGAGCTGTTTTTT. Translation gives CASSFLQGGTGELFF.

J is TRBJ2-1 and V is TRBV25-1; D perhaps matches TRBD2 (6 bases). The CDR3 extends over 16 amino acids. The germline V gene has CDR1 MGHDK and CDR2 SYGVNS. The V end lost 5 bases, the J end lost 7 bases, and 21 bases lay between the germline ends. The CDR3 coding sequence is TGTGCCAGCAGTAAAACAGGTAGCTCGGGGAGGAATGAGCAGTTCTTC. Amino acid sequence: CASSKTGSSGRNEQFF.

V usage is TRBV12-3 or TRBV12-4 and J usage is TRBJ2-1; the match to TRBD2 covers 13 bases. V trimming: 8 bases; J trimming: 5 bases; junction bases outside the gene matches: 6. CDR3 size: 15 residues. CDR3 residues: CASGPGTSGNNEQFF. The CDR3 DNA reads as TGTGCCAGCGGTCCCGGGACTAGCGGGAACAATGAGCAGTTCTTC.

The chain joins TRBV6-2 or TRBV6-3 to TRBJ1-5, with D unresolved. Germline V gene data show CDR1 as MNHEY and CDR2 as SVGEGT. The ends were cut back, 2 bases at V and 2 bases at J, with 13 bases in the middle. The CDR3 totals 16 residues. CDR3 sequence reads: CASSYGWGRGNQPQHF. The CDR3 DNA sequence: TGTGCCAGCAGTTACGGTTGGGGAAGGGGCAATCAGCCCCAGCATTTT.

V usage is TRBV7-2 and J usage is TRBJ2-5; possible D gene TRBD1, 5 bases. The V gene's germline CDR1 is SGHTA and CDR2 FQGNSA. CDR3 length equals 14 residues. V was cut by 4 bases and J by 3 bases, with 12 bases left in between. CDR3 sequence: CASSSNQGKETQYF. For the CDR3, the DNA is TGTGCCAGCAGCTCAAACCAGGGAAAAGAGACCCAGTACTTC.

CDR3 region: CATEPSGRTYNEQFF. CDR3 DNA sequence: TGTGCCACCGAGCCTAGCGGTCGAACCTACAATGAGCAGTTCTTC. The chain uses TRBV28 and TRBJ2-1; 7 nucleotides agree with TRBD2. The CDR3 length is 15 residues. Losses at the gene ends were 10 bases for V and 2 bases for J; bases not matched to a gene: 11. The germline V gene encodes CDR1 MDHEN and CDR2 SYDVKM. Combining the CDR3 with reference TRBV28 and TRBJ2-1 gives the whole variable domain DVKVTQSSRYLVKRTGEKVFLECVQDMDHENMFWYRQDPGLGLRLIYFSYDVKMKEKGDIPEGYSVSREKKERFSLILESASTNQTSMYLCATEPSGRTYNEQFFGPGTRLTVL.

The chain combines TRBV27 with TRBJ1-1, with a weak D call TRBD1 (6 bases). The CDR3 consists of 15 residues. The V gene's germline CDR1 is MNHEY and CDR2 SMNVEV (reference sequence). Trimming stripped 5 bases from V and 4 bases from J, with 17 bases between. CDR3 in amino acids: CASSPMGQGSTEAFF. The CDR3 region has the DNA TGTGCCAGCAGTCCTATGGGCCAGGGGAGCACTGAAGCTTTCTTT.

The DNA of the CDR3 is TGTGCCAGCCCAGACCGACTAGCAGTTTACAATGAGCAGTTCTTC. This translates into CASPDRLAVYNEQFF. V and J are TRBV2 and TRBJ2-1, with TRBD2 matching 7 bases. The CDR3 contains 15 residues. Germline V lookup: CDR1 SNHLY, CDR2 FYNNEI. J was trimmed by 4 bases and V by 8 bases; bases with no gene match: 11.

The genes are TRBV12-3 or TRBV12-4 and TRBJ1-5, with D maybe TRBD1 (5 bases). The germline V and J ends were trimmed by 5 bases and 0 bases, with 14 bases remaining between them. The CDR3 is 16 residues long. This chain's CDR3 is CASSPPGGYSNQPQHF. DNA of the CDR3: TGTGCCAGCAGTCCCCCCGGGGGTTATAGCAATCAGCCCCAGCATTTT.

The J gene is TRBJ2-1, the V gene TRBV21-1. TRBV21-1 is reported as a pseudogene. The length of the CDR3 is 13 residues. Here the CDR3 DNA reads TGTGCCAGCAGCAAAGAGCGGCACCATAAGCAGTTCTTC. It encodes CASSKERHHKQFF.